This T cell receptor (beta chain) was captured in a study of blood T cell repertoires in COVID-19. V was shortened by 8 bases and J by 4 bases, with 13 bases between the two germline ends. The germline gives CDR1 MNHEY, CDR2 SVGAGI. This CDR3 region has 13 residues. Only in-frame clones appear in the TCRdb table, and some are missing; sequencing was by immunoSEQ multiplex PCR. The data hold approximately 51,000 clones, with 75% to 95% observed a single time. Material for sequencing was peripheral blood. This clonotype was obtained from a man aged 65 to 85 with active COVID-19. The chain joins TRBV6-5 to TRBJ2-3; D gene uncertain. The CDR3 DNA is TGTGCCAGCGGTAATAGCTTGCCAGATACGCAGTATTTT. The encoded protein is CASGNSLPDTQYF.